This T cell receptor beta chain was sequenced during a study of T cell responses to AZD1222 COVID-19 vaccine. Study information: Second doses at about 4 or about 12 weeks were pooled. Study results and limitations: Donors were largely white British and mainly female; clonal diversity was possibly underestimated. There were repertoire samples only from the period after the peak T cell response. Spike regions recognized by vaccine-associated CD4 TCRs spanned the protein, led by 160-218 and 743-854.

This table comes from immunoSEQ multiplex PCR, and its TCRdb copy is limited to in-frame clones, with some not included. The sample records 90,000 to 150,000 clones, more than 85% being singletons. The V end lost 0 bases, the J end lost 1 base, and 10 bases lay between the germline ends. The CDR3 runs 16 residues. Looked up from germline, CDR1 is LGHDT and CDR2 is YNNKEL (reference sequence). Regarding this clone: Its cognate antigen is unknown.

Sequences were derived from peripheral blood, sampled on day 0 of AZD1222 vaccination. J is TRBJ1-3 and V is TRBV3-1 (or the pseudogene TRBV3-2); D is unclear. The origin of this receptor is an adult in good health. The CDR3 protein is CASSQDRWGSGNTIYF. CDR3 in DNA: TGTGCCAGCAGCCAAGACCGATGGGGTTCTGGAAACACCATATATTTT.